Listed below are T cell receptor beta chains from one sample, sequenced in a study of T cells in Graves' hyperthyroidism and ophthalmopathy. TCRdb redid the calling of the multiplex PCR reads with MiXCR, one entry per CDR3 protein. The sample holds hundreds of thousands of distinct CDR3 sequences, roughly 20% seen once. Material for sequencing was blood. The receptors were sampled from a man under 40 with Graves' ophthalmopathy. The CDR3 runs from the conserved cysteine through the conserved F or W. D genes are given only for firm matches. Clone size is stated in some rows and not others, as once, few, many or a class when expanded.

J gene,D gene,V gene,clone size,CDR3 length,CDR3 DNA,CDR3 protein
TRBJ1-3,NA,TRBV3-1,many,15,TGTGCCAGCAGCCAAGTTGACATTTCTGGAAACACCATATATTTT,CASSQVDISGNTIYF
TRBJ2-7,NA,TRBV7-9,NA,13,TGTGCCAGCAGCTTAGACCGGCAGAACGAGCAGTACTTC,CASSLDRQNEQYF
TRBJ1-3,TRBD1,TRBV11-2,few,16,TGTGCCAGCAGCTTAAGGGCGACAGGGCGTGAAAACACCATATATTTT,CASSLRATGRENTIYF
TRBJ2-5,NA,TRBV2,NA,17,TGTGCCAGCAGTGAGGGGGAAGGTGGGAGAGGTGGAGAGACCCAGTACTTC,CASSEGEGGRGGETQYF
TRBJ2-2,TRBD1,TRBV6-2/TRBV6-3,NA,15,TGTGCCAGCAGCGACAGGGTCAGATTCGCCGGGGAGCTGTTTTTT,CASSDRVRFAGELFF
TRBJ2-3,NA,TRBV5-1,many,13,TGCGCCAGCAGCCGGGACTCCGCAGATACGCAGTATTTT,CASSRDSADTQYF
TRBJ1-5,NA,TRBV12-3/TRBV12-4,many,14,TGTGCCAGCAGCCCAGGCCTTTTCAATCAGCCCCAGCATTTT,CASSPGLFNQPQHF
TRBJ1-1,TRBD1,TRBV28,many,14,TGTGCCGGGCAGGGGGCCCTCATGAACACTGAAGCTTTCTTT,CAGQGALMNTEAFF
TRBJ2-5,NA,TRBV28,NA,13,TGTGCCAGCAGTTTCGGCAGCAAAGAGACCCAGTACTTC,CASSFGSKETQYF
TRBJ2-7,TRBD2,TRBV7-9,few,15,TGTGCCAGCAGCTTAGGTGGCGGGAGCAGTAGCGAGCAGTACTTC,CASSLGGGSSSEQYF
TRBJ1-5,NA,TRBV12-3/TRBV12-4,few,13,TGTGCCAGCAGTTTTGCAGACAATCAGCCCCAGCATTTT,CASSFADNQPQHF
TRBJ2-2,TRBD1,TRBV12-3/TRBV12-4,many,15,TGCGCCAGCAGCTTGGACAGGGGGAACACCGGGGAGCTGTTTTTT,CASSLDRGNTGELFF
TRBJ1-5,TRBD1,TRBV2,many,15,TGTGCCAGCAGTCCCGAGACAGGGCTTGCTCAGCCCCAGCATTTT,CASSPETGLAQPQHF
TRBJ2-1,TRBD1,TRBV11-2,many,14,TGTGCCAGCAGCTCCTACAGGGGGCACAATGAGCAGTTCTTC,CASSSYRGHNEQFF
TRBJ2-1,NA,TRBV12-3/TRBV12-4,NA,14,TGTGCCAGCAGCCTAGAGGGGGGCAGCAATGAGCAGTTCTTC,CASSLEGGSNEQFF
TRBJ2-7,TRBD1,TRBV30,many,17,TGTGCCTGGAGTCCACCGTTTTGGGACAGGGGGCAATACGAGCAGTACTTC,CAWSPPFWDRGQYEQYF
TRBJ2-3,NA,TRBV2,NA,13,TGTGCCGGCAACCGGGACAACACAGATACGCAGTATTTT,CAGNRDNTDTQYF
TRBJ2-3,NA,TRBV7-3,NA,14,TGTGCCAGTGCCCTAGCGTCGAGCACAGATACGCAGTATTTT,CASALASSTDTQYF
TRBJ2-7,NA,TRBV3-1,few,15,TGTGCCAGCAGTCCGGGGGGCGTCAGCTCCTACGAGCAGTACTTC,CASSPGGVSSYEQYF
TRBJ2-3,NA,TRBV12-3/TRBV12-4,few,16,TGTGCCACCATGATTTGGGTGGGCCGGAATACAGATACGCAGTATTTT,CATMIWVGRNTDTQYF
TRBJ2-7,TRBD2,TRBV5-1,few,16,TGCGCCAGCAGCTTGGGGGGGCTAGCGGGAGGGTACGAGCAGTACTTC,CASSLGGLAGGYEQYF
TRBJ2-5,TRBD1,TRBV28,few,14,TGTGCCAGCAGACCGACAGGGCGAGGGGAGACCCAGTACTTC,CASRPTGRGETQYF
TRBJ2-4,NA,TRBV4-1,NA,16,TGCGCCAGCAGCCTCCTTACCCTTGGAGGGGGAGACATTCAGTACTTC,CASSLLTLGGGDIQYF
TRBJ2-1,TRBD2,TRBV3-1,many,17,TGTGCCAGCAGCCAAGATCGGGCTAGCGGGAGGACGGATGAGCAGTTCTTC,CASSQDRASGRTDEQFF
TRBJ2-1,TRBD2,TRBV28,many,16,TGTGCCAGCAGCCTTCTAGCGGGAGGGCCCTCGGGTGAGCAGTTCTTC,CASSLLAGGPSGEQFF
TRBJ2-2,NA,TRBV30,NA,13,TGTGCCTTCCAACGGTCGAACACCGGGGAGCTGTTTTTT,CAFQRSNTGELFF
TRBJ2-7,NA,TRBV19,few,13,TGTGCCAGTAGTATGGGCGCCTCCTACGAGCAGTACTTC,CASSMGASYEQYF
TRBJ1-6,TRBD1,TRBV7-8,NA,18,TGTGCCAGCAGCCAATCCCGGACAGGGGGCGGGTTGAATTCACCCCTCCACTTT,CASSQSRTGGGLNSPLHF
TRBJ2-1,TRBD1,TRBV12-5,NA,20,TGTGCTAGTGGTTTGGTAACCGGGACAGGGACAAGTTTGGTTTCCAATGAGCAGTTCTTC,CASGLVTGTGTSLVSNEQFF
TRBJ1-6,TRBD1,TRBV12-3/TRBV12-4,many,14,TGTGCCAGCAGCCTACAGGGGATCTTTTCACCCCTCCACTTT,CASSLQGIFSPLHF
TRBJ2-3,TRBD2,TRBV19,NA,16,TGTGCCAGTAGAGGAGGGACTAGCGGGAGCTCAGATACGCAGTATTTT,CASRGGTSGSSDTQYF
TRBJ2-7,TRBD1,TRBV29-1,NA,13,TGCAGCGTTTTACCGAGGGGGCAGGACGAGCAGTACTTC,CSVLPRGQDEQYF
TRBJ2-1,NA,TRBV20-1,many,15,TGCAGTGCCCAAGGGACGGCAGTTTCGATGGATGAGCAGTTCTTC,CSAQGTAVSMDEQFF
TRBJ1-2,NA,TRBV5-6,NA,13,TGTGCCAGCAGCTTGGACGGGGGGCGCCGCTACACCTTC,CASSLDGGRRYTF
TRBJ2-6,NA,TRBV5-1,NA,16,TGCGCCAGCAGATATAGTGGAGCTCCTGGGGCCAACGTCCTGACTTTC,CASRYSGAPGANVLTF
TRBJ1-1,NA,TRBV11-3,NA,13,TGTGCCAGCAGCTTAGGGTTAAGGGCCCCAGCTTTCTTT,CASSLGLRAPAFF
TRBJ1-1,NA,TRBV5-1,many,13,TGCGCCAGCAGCGTGAGGTTGCACACTGAAGCTTTCTTT,CASSVRLHTEAFF
TRBJ2-1,TRBD2,TRBV12-3/TRBV12-4,few,15,TGTGCCAGCAGAAAAGCGGGAGTAGGGGGAAGGGAGCAGTTCTTC,CASRKAGVGGREQFF
TRBJ1-4,NA,TRBV30,few,14,TGTGCCTGGCGAGGGGCGACAACTAATGAAAAACTGTTTTTT,CAWRGATTNEKLFF
TRBJ2-1,NA,TRBV7-3,NA,16,TGTGCCAGCAGCTTAAACCCCTCGACCTCCTACAATGAGCAGTTCTTC,CASSLNPSTSYNEQFF
TRBJ2-1,TRBD2,TRBV15,many,15,TGTGCCACCAGCAGAGATAAGCGGGAGGGCAATGAGCAGTTCTTC,CATSRDKREGNEQFF
TRBJ1-2,NA,TRBV3-1,many,15,TGTGCCAGCAGCCAAGGAGGTCCTGGAGGCTATGGCTACACCTTC,CASSQGGPGGYGYTF
TRBJ2-1,NA,TRBV5-1,NA,13,TGCGCCAGCTCCACCGGGGGTCCCAATGAGCAGTTCTTC,CASSTGGPNEQFF
TRBJ1-2,NA,TRBV10-1,many,13,TGCGCCAGCAGTGACCGGACGTCTGGGGGCTACACCTTC,CASSDRTSGGYTF
TRBJ2-7,NA,TRBV7-8,many,16,TGTGCCAGCAGCGGTGTCAGGGTCGTTCCTACCTACGAGCAGTACTTC,CASSGVRVVPTYEQYF
TRBJ1-5,TRBD1,TRBV28,many,15,TGTGCCAGCAGTGGTGCGGGACAGCATAGCCGGCCCCAGCATTTT,CASSGAGQHSRPQHF
TRBJ2-3,TRBD2,TRBV11-1,NA,13,TGTGCCAGCAGCTTTAGCGGGAGTCAAGCGCAGTATTTT,CASSFSGSQAQYF
TRBJ1-1,NA,TRBV18,many,13,TGTGCCAGTCAGGGGCTTTTGGACACTGAAGCTTTCTTT,CASQGLLDTEAFF
TRBJ1-5,NA,TRBV20-1,few,12,TGCAGTGCTAGAGATCACGATCAGCCCCAGCATTTT,CSARDHDQPQHF
TRBJ1-5,NA,TRBV30,many,13,TGTGCCTGGAGTTACGGGTACAATCAGCCCCAGCATTTT,CAWSYGYNQPQHF
TRBJ2-7,NA,TRBV27,few,14,TGTGCCAGCAGTTTATACGGACCGTCCTACGAGCAGTACTTC,CASSLYGPSYEQYF
TRBJ1-1,NA,TRBV30,many,15,TGTGCCTGGAGTGGTGCTCACAGGGTGGGCACCGAAGCTTTCTTT,CAWSGAHRVGTEAFF